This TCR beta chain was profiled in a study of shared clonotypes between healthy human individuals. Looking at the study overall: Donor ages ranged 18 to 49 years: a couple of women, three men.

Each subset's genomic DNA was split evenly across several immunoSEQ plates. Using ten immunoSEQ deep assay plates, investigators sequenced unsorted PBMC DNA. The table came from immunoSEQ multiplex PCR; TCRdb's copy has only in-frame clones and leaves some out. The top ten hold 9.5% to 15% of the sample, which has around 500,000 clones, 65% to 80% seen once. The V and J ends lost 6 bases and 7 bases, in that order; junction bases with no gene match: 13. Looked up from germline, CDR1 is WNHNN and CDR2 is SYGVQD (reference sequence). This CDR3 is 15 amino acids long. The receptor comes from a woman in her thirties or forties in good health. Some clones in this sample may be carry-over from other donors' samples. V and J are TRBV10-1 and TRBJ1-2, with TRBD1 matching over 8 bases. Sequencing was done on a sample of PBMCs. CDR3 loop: CASRARDRPLSGYTF. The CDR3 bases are TGCGCCAGCAGGGCCAGGGACAGGCCCCTCAGTGGCTACACCTTC.